These 27 T cell receptor beta chains came from one sample sequenced in a study of blood T cell repertoires in COVID-19. Produced via immunoSEQ multiplex PCR; TCRdb's table is partial and in-frame only. This sample has roughly 350,000 clones, with 88% found just once. Specimen: peripheral blood. These receptors were collected from a woman between 50 and 59 years old with active or convalescent COVID-19.

J is TRBJ1-1 and V is TRBV19, with a weak D call TRBD1 (5 bases). CDR1 is LNHDA, CDR2 SQIVND, per germline (reference sequence). Trimming removed 3 bases from V and 3 bases from J, with 14 bases in between. The CDR3 totals 15 residues. The CDR3 is CASSIQGRVDTEAFF. In nucleotides, the CDR3 is TGTGCCAGTAGTATCCAGGGAAGGGTGGACACTGAAGCTTTCTTT. The complete variable domain, with remaining parts taken from reference TRBV19 and TRBJ1-1, reads DGGITQSPKYLFRKEGQNVTLSCEQNLNHDAMYWYRQDPGQGLRLIYYSQIVNDFQKGDIAEGYSVSREKKESFPLTVTSAQKNPTAFYLCASSIQGRVDTEAFFGQGTRLTVV.

The chain joins TRBV6-6 to TRBJ1-5, with 7 bases fitting TRBD1. The CDR3 is 15 amino acids. CDR1 and CDR2 from the germline V gene are MNHNY and SVGAGI (reference sequence). V lost 4 bases to trimming and J lost 6 bases; unmatched junction nucleotides: 9. CDR3 nucleotides: TGTGCCAGCAGTTCGAGTCAGGGGGATGGTCAGCCCCAGCATTTT. It encodes CASSSSQGDGQPQHF.

This clone has only a few counts. The J gene is TRBJ1-5, the V gene TRBV2, with D possibly TRBD1 on 5 matching bases. The CDR3 contains 16 residues. The germline gives CDR1 SNHLY, CDR2 FYNNEI. V was trimmed by 2 bases and J by 3 bases, leaving 14 bases between them. CDR3 protein: CASSERDFRNNQPQHF. The CDR3 nucleotides are TGTGCCAGCAGTGAAAGGGACTTCAGAAACAATCAGCCCCAGCATTTT.

This chain joins TRBV27 and TRBJ1-5; the match to TRBD1 covers 7 bases. The CDR3 runs to 15 residues. With 2 bases clipped from V and 7 bases from J, the junction kept 8 bases outside the gene matches. CDR1 is MNHEY, CDR2 SMNVEV, per germline (reference sequence). The CDR3 reads CASSLMTGQDQPQHF. Here the CDR3 DNA reads TGTGCCAGCAGTTTAATGACAGGGCAAGACCAGCCCCAGCATTTT.

The V call is TRBV18, the J call TRBJ2-7; 7 bases line up with TRBD1. This CDR3 has 15 amino acids. Germline V gives CDR1 KGHSH, CDR2 LQKENI. V dropped 3 bases and J dropped 1; count of bases not matched to a gene: 6. CDR3 in amino acids: CASSPVQGSSYEQYF. CDR3 DNA: TGTGCCAGCTCACCGGTACAGGGGTCGTCCTACGAGCAGTACTTC.

Concerning this clone itself: At one end, the junction sequence differs from germline, possibly due to a read error. The chain employs TRBV11-2 and TRBJ1-1; no reliable D call. Germline CDR1 SGHAT, CDR2 FQNNGV. This CDR3 region has 13 residues. DNA for the CDR3: TGTGCCAGCAGCATAGAGAGGAGCACTGAAGCTTTCTTT. It yields the protein CASSIERSTEAFF.

The CDR3 loop is CASSYSGGAPDTQYF. The CDR3 nucleotides are TGTGCCAGCAGTTACAGCGGGGGGGCCCCAGATACGCAGTATTTT. The chain carries TRBV6-2 or TRBV6-3 and TRBJ2-3, with 10 positions matching TRBD2. The CDR3 has 15 amino acids. The trim removed 2 bases at V and 4 bases at J, leaving 3 bases unmatched. Germline V gene lookup returns CDR1 MNHEY and CDR2 SVGEGT.

J is TRBJ2-2 and V is TRBV27; TRBD1 aligns across 7 bases. V was clipped by 3 bases and J by 4 bases; unmatched bases: 5. The CDR3 extends over 15 amino acids. Germline lookup yields CDR1 MNHEY and CDR2 SMNVEV (reference sequence). CDR3 sequence reads: CASSLSRTGTGELFF. The CDR3 DNA reads as TGTGCCAGCAGTTTGTCTAGGACAGGCACCGGGGAGCTGTTTTTT.

This clone has more than one count but fewer than ten. The chain is built from TRBV19 and TRBJ1-5; D is possibly TRBD1 (6 bases). This CDR3 spans 15 amino acids. CDR1 and CDR2 from the germline V gene are LNHDA and SQIVND (reference sequence). Trimming cost V 2 bases and J 7 bases, with 15 bases left between them. CDR3 bases: TGTGCCAGTAGTATATCGGGGGGCTCGCGGCAGCCCCAGCATTTT. This sequence encodes CASSISGGSRQPQHF.

This chain links TRBV19 with TRBJ1-2; no clear D. Per germline, CDR1 LNHDA and CDR2 SQIVND (reference sequence). The CDR3 extends over 13 amino acids. V was pared by 11 bases and J by 4 bases, with 17 bases between. The CDR3 loop reads CASREGGSYGYTF. The CDR3 coding sequence is TGTGCCTCCCGTGAGGGCGGATCCTATGGCTACACCTTC.

The gene calls are TRBV2 and TRBJ2-1; 7 bases line up with TRBD2. This CDR3 is built from 15 residues. The V and J ends lost 8 bases and 6 bases, in that order; junction bases with no gene match: 13. Germline V gene lookup returns CDR1 SNHLY and CDR2 FYNNEI. CDR3 sequence (DNA): TGTGCCAGCCCCGGGGACTACCTCGCCGGCAATGAGCAGTTCTTC. It codes for CASPGDYLAGNEQFF.

The rearrangement joins TRBV2 to TRBJ1-4; possibly TRBD1 for D (5 bases). CDR1 is SNHLY and CDR2 is FYNNEI in the germline V gene. There are 16 residues in the CDR3. The V gene lost 7 bases and the J gene lost 5 bases, with 20 bases spanning the gap. The CDR3, as DNA: TGTGCCAGCACGGCCAGGGCCTATACAAACAATGAAAAACTGTTTTTT. Its translation is CASTARAYTNNEKLFF.

The V and J genes are TRBV3-1 (or the pseudogene TRBV3-2) and TRBJ1-1; no definite D call. The V and J ends lost 4 bases and 0 bases respectively, with 12 bases between them. Germline assignment: CDR1 LGHDT and CDR2 YNNKEL (reference sequence). The CDR3 length is 15 residues. This chain's CDR3 is CASSPSGKMNTEAFF. The CDR3 bases are TGTGCCAGCAGCCCCAGCGGGAAAATGAACACTGAAGCTTTCTTT.

The chain uses TRBV7-6 and TRBJ2-3, with a tentative D call TRBD2 (6 bases). Trimming left V 0 bases short and J 1 base short, with 8 bases between. This CDR3 comprises 15 residues. The germline V gene has CDR1 SGHVS and CDR2 FNYEAQ. CDR3 sequence: CASSLAGGRTDTQYF. Here the CDR3 DNA reads TGTGCCAGCAGCTTAGCGGGGGGACGCACAGATACGCAGTATTTT. The entire variable domain, with the rest obtained from reference TRBV7-6 and TRBJ2-3, is as follows: GAGVSQSPRYKVTKRGQDVALRCDPISGHVSLYWYRQALGQGPEFLTYFNYEAQQDKSGLPNDRFSAERPEGSISTLTIQRTEQRDSAMYRCASSLAGGRTDTQYFGPGTRLTVL.

Here the CDR3 DNA reads TGTGCCAGCAGACCGGACAGGGGGCGTTTCACCGGGGAGCTGTTTTTT. Residues: CASRPDRGRFTGELFF. The rearrangement uses TRBV6-4 and TRBJ2-2, with 11 bases lining up with TRBD1. With 6 bases clipped from V and 4 bases from J, the junction kept 7 bases outside the gene matches. Germline V lookup: CDR1 MRHNA, CDR2 SNTAGT. CDR3 length equals 16 residues.

The V call is TRBV7-9, the J call TRBJ1-1; 11 bases map to TRBD1. The V segment lost 3 bases and the J segment 5 bases; nucleotides outside the gene matches: 5. Germline CDR1 reads SEHNR; CDR2 reads FQNEAQ (reference sequence). The CDR3 consists of 15 residues. CDR3 DNA sequence: TGTGCCAGCAGCTTCGGGACAGGGGGTGGGACTGAAGCTTTCTTT. It specifies CASSFGTGGGTEAFF.

The chain couples TRBV3-1 (or the pseudogene TRBV3-2) to TRBJ2-1; D possibly corresponds to TRBD2 (6 bases). There are 20 residues in the CDR3. The germline gives CDR1 LGHDT, CDR2 YNNKEL (reference sequence). Deletions cut 4 bases from V and 6 bases from J, with 31 bases between. CDR3 amino acids: CASSPSLRDGLYMGGNEQFF. CDR3 DNA sequence: TGTGCCAGCAGCCCTTCCCTTCGGGACGGATTATACATGGGGGGCAATGAGCAGTTCTTC.

V is TRBV4-3 and J is TRBJ1-4; 7 bases match TRBD1. The junction had 7 bases not matched to a gene; V was cut back by 1 base and J by 5 bases. The CDR3 is 16 amino acids. Germline loops: CDR1 LGHNA, CDR2 YSLEER. The CDR3 loop reads CASSQGAGTVNEKLFF. CDR3 nucleotide sequence: TGCGCCAGCAGCCAAGGGGCCGGGACAGTAAATGAAAAACTGTTTTTT.

The V gene is TRBV28, the J gene TRBJ2-5; 8 bases agree with TRBD2. Germline-derived CDR1 and CDR2 are MDHEN and SYDVKM. The length of the CDR3 is 14 residues. Germline trimming cut 5 bases from V and 3 bases from J; bases unmatched to any gene: 5. The CDR3 region has the DNA TGTGCCAGCAGTAAAGCGGGAGCTAAAGAGACCCAGTACTTC. It translates to CASSKAGAKETQYF.

This chain uses TRBV7-3 with TRBJ2-7; TRBD1 agrees at 7 bases. With 5 bases clipped from V and 1 base from J, the junction kept 5 bases outside the gene matches. Looked up from germline, CDR1 is SGHTA and CDR2 is FQGTGA. CDR3 length: 14 amino acids. The CDR3 DNA follows: TGTGCCAGCAGCACTACGGGACAGTCCTACGAGCAGTACTTC. Residues: CASSTTGQSYEQYF. Full variable domain (rest looked up from reference TRBV7-3 and TRBJ2-7): GAGVSQTPSNKVTEKGKYVELRCDPISGHTALYWYRQSLGQGPEFLIYFQGTGAADDSGLPNDRFFAVRPEGSVSTLKIQRTERGDSAVYLCASSTTGQSYEQYFGPGTRLTVT.

This clone was seen only once. The chain joins TRBV30 to TRBJ1-1; a weak D match, TRBD1 (6 bases). This CDR3 has 14 amino acids. The ends were cut back, 2 bases at V and 9 bases at J, with 19 bases in the middle. Germline CDR1 GTSNPN, CDR2 SVGIG (reference sequence). CDR3 DNA: TGTGCCTGGAGTACATCGCCCCAGGGGATCCAAGCTTTCTTT. Translating it yields CAWSTSPQGIQAFF.

This chain connects TRBV28 to TRBJ2-2; the D gene is possibly TRBD1 (6 bases). This CDR3 is 14 amino acids long. Germline CDR1 is MDHEN and CDR2 is SYDVKM. V dropped 6 bases and J dropped 2 bases, with 10 bases sitting between them. CDR3 sequence: CASSPGQNTGELFF. In nucleotides, the CDR3 is TGTGCCAGCAGCCCGGGACAAAACACCGGGGAGCTGTTTTTT.

The genes are TRBV19 and TRBJ1-5, with D unclear. Trimming cost V 2 bases and J 2 bases, with 13 bases left between them. There are 16 residues in the CDR3. Germline CDR1 and CDR2: LNHDA and SQIVND (reference sequence). The CDR3 DNA is TGTGCCAGTAGTATACGTGGGTCGGAGCGCAATCAGCCCCAGCATTTT. Its translation: CASSIRGSERNQPQHF.

The chain couples TRBV19 to TRBJ1-2; TRBD1 aligns across 8 bases. Unmatched junction bases numbered 6, after V lost 4 bases and J lost 5 bases. The germline V gene has CDR1 LNHDA and CDR2 SQIVND (reference sequence). The CDR3 length is 14 residues. The CDR3 DNA sequence: TGTGCCAGTAGTAAAGGGGACAGGTCTTATGGCTACACCTTC. Protein sequence: CASSKGDRSYGYTF.

The rearrangement links TRBV28 to TRBJ1-5; D unclear. The CDR3 extends over 12 amino acids. V lost 6 bases and J lost 5, with 8 bases in between. CDR1 is MDHEN, CDR2 SYDVKM, per germline. The CDR3 spells CASSQIDQPQHF. CDR3 sequence (DNA): TGTGCCAGCAGCCAGATCGATCAGCCCCAGCATTTT.

V usage is TRBV4-2 and J usage is TRBJ1-3, with a weak D call TRBD1 (5 bases). This CDR3 comprises 15 residues. CDR1 LGHNA and CDR2 YNFKEQ come from the germline V gene. Trimming took off 0 bases at V and 1 base at J, with 7 bases between the two ends. As DNA, the CDR3 is TGTGCCAGCAGCCAAGAGGGGGGATCTGGAAACACCATATATTTT. It yields the protein CASSQEGGSGNTIYF.

The chain employs TRBV7-3 and TRBJ2-6; D is ambiguous. The length of the CDR3 is 14 residues. The germline V and J ends were trimmed by 8 bases and 1 base, with 9 bases remaining between them. Germline loops: CDR1 SGHTA, CDR2 FQGTGA. The CDR3 loop is CASGWQSGANVLTF. CDR3 bases: TGTGCCAGCGGTTGGCAGTCTGGGGCCAACGTCCTGACTTTC.